The 25 T cell receptor beta chains presented below share a single source sample, sequenced in a study of shared clonotypes between healthy human individuals. Assay: immunoSEQ multiplex PCR; the TCRdb copy retains only in-frame clones and omits some. This repertoire shows about 2.3 million clones, about nine tenths found once; its top ten account for 0.37%. Sequencing used naive CD4+ T cells from PBMCs. Subset noted: CD45RA+ positively selected. The source is a man aged 18 to 35 in good health. Some clones in this sample may be carry-over from other donors' samples.

This chain uses TRBV4-3 with TRBJ1-5; tentatively, D is TRBD1 (6 bases). Germline lookup yields CDR1 LGHNA and CDR2 YSLEER. CDR3 length equals 18 residues. V was cut by 0 bases and J by 6 bases, with 21 bases left in between. CDR3 protein: CASSQDLGGAGASQPQHF. The CDR3 nucleotides are TGCGCCAGCAGCCAAGATCTGGGGGGTGCGGGGGCATCTCAGCCCCAGCATTTT.

The CDR3 coding sequence is TGCGCCAGCAGGGGACAGGGGGCAAGCGAGAATTCACCCCTCCACTTT. Amino acid sequence: CASRGQGASENSPLHF. The V call is TRBV4-1, the J call TRBJ1-6; 12 bases are a match to TRBD1. V lost 6 bases and J lost 7; bases outside the gene matches: 7. CDR1 and CDR2 from the germline V gene are MGHRA and YSYEKL. The CDR3 covers 16 residues.

The chain joins TRBV28 to TRBJ1-1; TRBD1 aligns across 7 bases. This CDR3 is built from 16 residues. Germline CDR1 is MDHEN and CDR2 is SYDVKM. Trimming at V came to 10 bases and at J to 0 bases, leaving 14 bases not matched to a gene. CDR3 amino acids: CAINRQGGTMNTEAFF. The CDR3 bases are TGTGCCATCAACCGTCAGGGGGGTACTATGAACACTGAAGCTTTCTTT.

The gene calls are TRBV10-1 and TRBJ2-7; 9 nucleotides agree with TRBD2. The CDR3 is made up of 15 amino acids. Germline loops: CDR1 WNHNN, CDR2 SYGVQD (reference sequence). The V segment lost 5 bases and the J segment 5 bases; nucleotides outside the gene matches: 10. This CDR3 reads CASSIQRGAGNEQYF. CDR3 nucleotides: TGCGCCAGCAGTATACAGCGGGGGGCCGGCAACGAGCAGTACTTC.

This chain connects TRBV5-1 to TRBJ2-3; 10 positions match TRBD2. The germline V gene encodes CDR1 SGHRS and CDR2 YFSETQ. V gave up 1 base and J gave up 3 bases; unmatched junction bases: 5. The CDR3 has 16 residues. Written as DNA, the CDR3 is TGCGCCAGCAGCTTGCTAGCGGGAGCGCTGACAGATACGCAGTATTTT. As protein: CASSLLAGALTDTQYF.

This chain joins TRBV4-2 and TRBJ2-7; D perhaps matches TRBD1 (6 bases). The length of the CDR3 is 19 residues. V shed 0 bases and J shed 1 base, with 22 bases lying between them. Germline CDR1 is LGHNA and CDR2 is YNFKEQ. The CDR3 here is CASSQEVPGQRVGSYEQYF. In DNA form, the CDR3 reads TGTGCCAGCAGCCAAGAGGTCCCGGGACAACGGGTTGGGTCCTACGAGCAGTACTTC.

The V gene is TRBV5-1, the J gene TRBJ2-1; D is undetermined. This CDR3 comprises 17 residues. The germline CDR1 and CDR2 sequences are SGHRS and YFSETQ. The germline V and J ends were trimmed by 5 bases and 5 bases, with 23 bases remaining between them. This CDR3 is CASSLLLGSLGDNEQFF. CDR3 DNA sequence: TGCGCCAGCAGTTTACTATTGGGCAGCCTTGGGGACAATGAGCAGTTCTTC.

The CDR3 DNA follows: TGTGCCATCAGTGAGCAAGGGATTAATAGCAATCAGCCCCAGCATTTT. Its translation is CAISEQGINSNQPQHF. The V call is TRBV10-3, the J call TRBJ1-5; D gene ambiguous. The germline V gene encodes CDR1 ENHRY and CDR2 SYGVKD. The V gene lost 2 bases and the J gene lost 0 bases, with 11 bases spanning the gap. The CDR3 spans 16 residues.

In its sample, this clone was seen a few times. The chain is built from TRBV10-1 and TRBJ1-3; perhaps TRBD1 as D (6 bases). Trimming stripped 3 bases from V and 0 bases from J, with 24 bases between. The CDR3 is made up of 20 amino acids. Per germline, CDR1 WNHNN and CDR2 SYGVQD (reference sequence). The CDR3 here is CASSDLTWGRGFFSGNTIYF. The DNA of the CDR3 is TGCGCCAGCAGTGACCTTACCTGGGGCAGGGGTTTCTTCTCTGGAAACACCATATATTTT.

The CDR3 loop reads CASSNNKALQETQYF. The CDR3 DNA is TGTGCCAGCAGCAACAACAAGGCGTTGCAAGAGACCCAGTACTTC. This rearrangement joins TRBV5-4 to TRBJ2-5; no reliable D call. Germline V CDR1 and CDR2: SGHNT, YYREEE (reference sequence). V lost 4 bases and J lost 2, with 15 bases in between. This CDR3 is built from 15 residues.

Of note for this clone: Other DNA sequences in the sample encode the same CDR3. The chain links TRBV6-5 to TRBJ1-5, with 8 bases aligning to TRBD1. The trim removed 6 bases at V and 1 base at J, leaving 5 bases unmatched. This CDR3 spans 15 amino acids. CDR1 is MNHEY and CDR2 is SVGAGI in the germline V gene. The CDR3 DNA is TGTGCCAGCAGAGTTGACAGGGGAAGCAATCAGCCCCAGCATTTT. Its translation: CASRVDRGSNQPQHF.

J is TRBJ2-2 and V is TRBV5-1, with a possible D match to TRBD2 (5 bases). The CDR3 totals 18 residues. Deletions cut 6 bases from V and 6 bases from J, with 27 bases between. Germline V CDR1 and CDR2: SGHRS, YFSETQ. The CDR3 DNA reads TGCGCCAGCACCTCCGCACGGACTTCGGACGCAAGGCCCGGGGAGCTGTTTTTT. Its protein is CASTSARTSDARPGELFF.

The chain has TRBV25-1 and TRBJ2-1; perhaps TRBD2 as D (6 bases). Deletions cut 0 bases from V and 7 bases from J, with 19 bases between. Germline values: CDR1 MGHDK, CDR2 SYGVNS. The CDR3 contains 17 residues. The DNA of the CDR3 is TGTGCCAGCAGTGAATATTTCCGGGACGGAGGAGGGAATGAGCAGTTCTTC. Protein product: CASSEYFRDGGGNEQFF.

The chain links TRBV30 to TRBJ2-3; 9 bases fit TRBD1. V trimming: 3 bases; J trimming: 0 bases; junction bases outside the gene matches: 4. The CDR3 loop spans 15 amino acids. CDR1 and CDR2 from the germline V gene are GTSNPN and SVGIG (reference sequence). This chain's CDR3 is CAWSGGTGSTDTQYF. DNA for the CDR3: TGTGCCTGGAGCGGGGGGACAGGGAGCACAGATACGCAGTATTTT.

This sequence joins TRBV2 and TRBJ2-3; TRBD1 matches at 7 bases. CDR1 SNHLY and CDR2 FYNNEI come from the germline V gene. This CDR3 region has 15 residues. The junction had 13 bases not matched to a gene; V was cut back by 2 bases and J by 11 bases. The CDR3 bases are TGTGCCAGCAGTGAACTTCCAGGACAGGTGGTTGGGCAGTATTTT. It is translated as CASSELPGQVVGQYF.

V usage is TRBV5-8 and J usage is TRBJ2-2, with TRBD1 matching 9 bases. This CDR3 region has 17 residues. V dropped 4 bases and J dropped 4; count of bases not matched to a gene: 11. Looked up from germline, CDR1 is SGHTS and CDR2 is YDEGEE. CDR3 DNA: TGTGCCAGCAGCGTGCTATTTCCGGGACAGGGCACCGGGGAGCTGTTTTTT. It specifies CASSVLFPGQGTGELFF.

The chain couples TRBV5-1 to TRBJ2-7; 12 bases line up with TRBD2. The CDR3 totals 13 residues. V trimming: 7 bases; J trimming: 7 bases; junction bases outside the gene matches: 6. Per the germline V gene, CDR1 is SGHRS and CDR2 is YFSETQ. The chain's CDR3 is CASRLAGVGEQYF. The DNA of the CDR3 is TGCGCCAGCCGACTAGCGGGAGTGGGTGAGCAGTACTTC.

This chain connects TRBV7-3 to TRBJ2-1; 14 bases fit TRBD2. CDR1 and CDR2 (germline): SGHTA, FQGTGA. With 4 bases clipped from V and 7 bases from J, the junction kept 9 bases outside the gene matches. There are 17 residues in the CDR3. The CDR3 protein is CASSSLTSGRAPNEQFF. The CDR3 bases are TGTGCCAGCAGCTCCCTGACTAGCGGGAGGGCCCCTAATGAGCAGTTCTTC.

Of note for this clone: In the same sample, other DNA sequences code for this CDR3. The chain uses TRBV10-3 and TRBJ2-5; 8 nucleotides agree with TRBD1. The V and J ends lost 5 bases and 3 bases, in that order; junction bases with no gene match: 5. Per the germline V gene, CDR1 is ENHRY and CDR2 is SYGVKD. The CDR3 is 14 residues long. The CDR3 DNA reads as TGTGCCATCAGTCCCGGACAGGGCGAAGAGACCCAGTACTTC. It is translated as CAISPGQGEETQYF.

This clone was seen a single time. The chain carries TRBV25-1 and TRBJ1-6; a possible D gene is TRBD1 (6 bases). Trimming stripped 7 bases from V and 7 bases from J, with 17 bases between. Per germline, CDR1 MGHDK and CDR2 SYGVNS. The CDR3 is 15 residues long. CDR3 bases: TGTGCCAGCACCCCGGGGGGCGGCGGGAATTCACCCCTCCACTTT. Translated: CASTPGGGGNSPLHF.

This chain uses TRBV28 with TRBJ2-3; D unclear. The V gene lost 6 bases and the J gene lost 3 bases, with 10 bases spanning the gap. From germline, CDR1 is MDHEN and CDR2 SYDVKM. This CDR3 is built from 13 residues. CDR3 DNA sequence: TGTGCCAGCAGCATGGGTTTTACAGATACGCAGTATTTT. This gives the protein CASSMGFTDTQYF. The full variable domain, in which reference TRBV28 and TRBJ2-3 provide the parts outside the CDR3, is DVKVTQSSRYLVKRTGEKVFLECVQDMDHENMFWYRQDPGLGLRLIYFSYDVKMKEKGDIPEGYSVSREKKERFSLILESASTNQTSMYLCASSMGFTDTQYFGPGTRLTVL.

V is TRBV27 and J is TRBJ2-5; 9 nucleotides match TRBD2. The germline CDR1 and CDR2 sequences are MNHEY and SMNVEV (reference sequence). This CDR3 region has 13 residues. V lost 6 bases to trimming and J lost 3 bases; unmatched junction nucleotides: 2. In nucleotides, the CDR3 is TGTGCCAGCAGATTAGCGGGAGAAGAGACCCAGTACTTC. Translation: CASRLAGEETQYF.

This clone has a single count. Written as DNA, the CDR3 is TGCGCCAGCAGCTTGGACTCATCCGGTGAGCAGTTCTTC. Translation: CASSLDSSGEQFF. V is TRBV5-1 and J is TRBJ2-1; no clear D gene. Germline CDR1 reads SGHRS; CDR2 reads YFSETQ. The V end was cut by 0 bases, the J end by 9 bases, with 10 bases between. CDR3 size: 13 residues.

This clone was observed a handful of times. Other nucleotide sequences in the sample specify the same CDR3. J is TRBJ2-1 and V is TRBV7-3, with 11 bases lining up with TRBD2. With V trimmed by 5 bases and J by 6 bases, 3 bases remained unmatched. This CDR3 comprises 14 residues. The germline CDR1 and CDR2 sequences are SGHTA and FQGTGA. CDR3 sequence reads: CASSLGTSGNEQFF. The CDR3 DNA follows: TGTGCCAGCAGCCTGGGGACTAGCGGCAATGAGCAGTTCTTC.

The chain is built from TRBV7-6 and TRBJ2-1; D might be TRBD1 or TRBD2, each matching 5 bases. The germline V gene has CDR1 SGHVS and CDR2 FNYEAQ. The V gene lost 7 bases and the J gene lost 7 bases, with 23 bases spanning the gap. This CDR3 region has 16 residues. The CDR3 is CASKGRNYPEGNEQFF. The DNA of the CDR3 is TGTGCCAGCAAGGGCCGAAACTATCCTGAGGGGAATGAGCAGTTCTTC.